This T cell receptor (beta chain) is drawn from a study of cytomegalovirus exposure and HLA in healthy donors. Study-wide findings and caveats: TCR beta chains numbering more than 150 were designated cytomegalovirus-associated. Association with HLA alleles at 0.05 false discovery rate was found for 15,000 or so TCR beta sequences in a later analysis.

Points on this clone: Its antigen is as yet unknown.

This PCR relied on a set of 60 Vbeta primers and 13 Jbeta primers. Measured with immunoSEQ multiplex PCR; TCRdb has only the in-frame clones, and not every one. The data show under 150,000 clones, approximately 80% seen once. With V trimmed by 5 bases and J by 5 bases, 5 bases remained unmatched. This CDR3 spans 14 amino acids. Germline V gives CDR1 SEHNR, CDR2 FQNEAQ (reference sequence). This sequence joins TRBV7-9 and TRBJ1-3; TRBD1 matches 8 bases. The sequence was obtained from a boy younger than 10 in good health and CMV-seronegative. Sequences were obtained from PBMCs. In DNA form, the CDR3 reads TGTGCCAGCAGCCCGGGACAGGACCGAAACACCATATATTTT. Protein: CASSPGQDRNTIYF.